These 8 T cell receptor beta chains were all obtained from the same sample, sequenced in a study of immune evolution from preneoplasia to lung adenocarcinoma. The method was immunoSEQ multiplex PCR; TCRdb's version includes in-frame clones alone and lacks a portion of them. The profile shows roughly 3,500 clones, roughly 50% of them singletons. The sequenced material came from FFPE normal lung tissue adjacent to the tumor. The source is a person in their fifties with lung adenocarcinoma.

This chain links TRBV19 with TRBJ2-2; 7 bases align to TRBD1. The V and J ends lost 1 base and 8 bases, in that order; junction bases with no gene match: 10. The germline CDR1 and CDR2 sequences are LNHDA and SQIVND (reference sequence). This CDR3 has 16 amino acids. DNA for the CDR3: TGTGCCAGTAGTATAGCCTCTGGACAGGTGTGGGGGGAGCTGTTTTTT. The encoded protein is CASSIASGQVWGELFF.

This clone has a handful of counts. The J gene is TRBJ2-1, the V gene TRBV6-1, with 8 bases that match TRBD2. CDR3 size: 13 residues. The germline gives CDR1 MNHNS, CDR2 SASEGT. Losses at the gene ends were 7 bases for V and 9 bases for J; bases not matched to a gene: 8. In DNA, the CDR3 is TGTGCCAGCATAGGCGGGGGGCTGGGTGAGCAGTTCTTC. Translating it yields CASIGGGLGEQFF.

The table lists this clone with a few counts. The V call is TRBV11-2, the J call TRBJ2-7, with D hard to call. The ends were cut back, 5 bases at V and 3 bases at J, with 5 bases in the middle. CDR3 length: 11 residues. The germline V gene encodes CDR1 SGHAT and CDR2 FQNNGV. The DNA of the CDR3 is TGTGCCAGCAGCCGGCTCTACGAGCAGTACTTC. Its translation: CASSRLYEQYF.

CDR3 DNA: TGTGCCAGCAGCTCGGGACAGAACCAAGAGACCCAGTACTTC. Translated: CASSSGQNQETQYF. The rearrangement links TRBV5-4 to TRBJ2-5; 7 bases match TRBD1. CDR1 is SGHNT, CDR2 YYREEE, per germline (reference sequence). Losses at the gene ends were 3 bases for V and 0 bases for J; bases not matched to a gene: 2. The CDR3 spans 14 residues.

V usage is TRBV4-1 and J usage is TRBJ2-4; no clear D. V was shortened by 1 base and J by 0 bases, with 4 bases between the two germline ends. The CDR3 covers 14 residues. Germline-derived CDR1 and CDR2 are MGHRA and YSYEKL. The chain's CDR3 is CASSQALAKNIQYF. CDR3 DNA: TGCGCCAGCAGCCAAGCCCTAGCCAAAAACATTCAGTACTTC.

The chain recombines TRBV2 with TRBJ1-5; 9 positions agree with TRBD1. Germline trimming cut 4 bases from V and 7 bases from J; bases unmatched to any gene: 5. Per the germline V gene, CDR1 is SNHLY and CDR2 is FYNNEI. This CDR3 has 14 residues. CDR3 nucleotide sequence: TGTGCCAGCAGTGCACAGGGGGCCGGGCAGCCCCAGCATTTT. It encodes CASSAQGAGQPQHF.

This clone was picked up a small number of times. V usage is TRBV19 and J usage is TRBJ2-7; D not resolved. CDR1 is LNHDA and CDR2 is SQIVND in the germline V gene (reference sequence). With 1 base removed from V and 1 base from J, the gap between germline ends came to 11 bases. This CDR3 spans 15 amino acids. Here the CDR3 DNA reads TGTGCCAGTAGTATAGTAGCCAAATCTTCCTACGAGCAGTACTTC. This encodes CASSIVAKSSYEQYF. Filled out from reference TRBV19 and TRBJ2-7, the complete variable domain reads DGGITQSPKYLFRKEGQNVTLSCEQNLNHDAMYWYRQDPGQGLRLIYYSQIVNDFQKGDIAEGYSVSREKKESFPLTVTSAQKNPTAFYLCASSIVAKSSYEQYFGPGTRLTVT.

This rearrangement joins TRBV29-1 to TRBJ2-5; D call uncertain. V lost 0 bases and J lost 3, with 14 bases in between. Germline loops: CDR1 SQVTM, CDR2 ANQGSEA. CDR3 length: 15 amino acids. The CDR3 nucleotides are TGCAGCGTTGAAGATCTGGCACTCCGGAAAGAGACCCAGTACTTC. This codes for CSVEDLALRKETQYF.